The present T cell receptor beta chain was sequenced within a study of T cell responses to AZD1222 COVID-19 vaccine. Method: immunoSEQ multiplex PCR; TCRdb's copy keeps in-frame clones and lacks some. The sample consists of 90,000 to 120,000 clones, approximately 90% of them appearing once. The study, taken as a whole, reports: Donors were largely white British and mainly female; clonal diversity was possibly underestimated. Spike-specific TCR depth and breadth grew after two AZD1222 doses.

On this clone: Its cognate antigen is unknown.

The receptor was isolated from an adult in good health. The material sequenced was peripheral blood, taken on day 0 of AZD1222 vaccination.

The CDR3 DNA follows: TGTGCCAGCAGTTGGCTAACTAGCACAGATACGCAGTATTTT. It translates to CASSWLTSTDTQYF. This rearrangement joins TRBV2 to TRBJ2-3; D not certain. Trimming cost V 5 bases and J 0 bases, with 9 bases left between them. The length of the CDR3 is 14 residues. Germline CDR1 SNHLY, CDR2 FYNNEI.